These 14 T cell receptor beta chains were all obtained from the same sample, sequenced in a study of T cell changes during pregnancy in multiple sclerosis. The repertoire was sequenced with immunoSEQ multiplex PCR; TCRdb's copy has only in-frame clones and lacks some. The sample lists 89,000 or so clones; roughly nine tenths were seen once. The material sequenced was PBMCs, taken in the first trimester of pregnancy. These receptors were collected from a female donor in good health, serving as a control in a pregnancy study. Some clones in this sample may be carry-over from other donors' samples.

V and J are TRBV10-3 and TRBJ2-1; D gene unclear. The CDR3 consists of 16 residues. The V and J ends lost 2 bases and 2 bases respectively, with 13 bases between them. Germline CDR1 is ENHRY and CDR2 is SYGVKD. The CDR3 coding sequence is TGTGCCATCAGTGAGGGCATATTATATACCTACAATGAGCAGTTCTTC. Residues: CAISEGILYTYNEQFF.

In this sample, this clone turned up a few times. The chain combines TRBV4-2 with TRBJ1-1, with a weak D call TRBD1 (5 bases). V dropped 4 bases and J dropped 4 bases, with 16 bases sitting between them. This CDR3 has 15 amino acids. Germline V gene data show CDR1 as LGHNA and CDR2 as YNFKEQ. The CDR3 loop is CASSPGGTRGTEAFF. The CDR3 DNA reads as TGTGCCAGCAGCCCGGGGGGGACCCGCGGCACTGAAGCTTTCTTT.

This rearrangement joins TRBV6-1 to TRBJ1-6, with 9 bases aligning to TRBD1. In germline, CDR1 is MNHNS, CDR2 SASEGT. The CDR3 sequence is 15 residues long. V lost 4 bases and J lost 7; bases outside the gene matches: 5. The CDR3 sequence is CASSATGGGNSPLHF. CDR3 nucleotide sequence: TGTGCCAGCAGTGCAACAGGGGGCGGCAATTCACCCCTCCACTTT.

In the case of this clone: Other nucleotide sequences from this sample produce the same CDR3. V is TRBV7-2 and J is TRBJ2-1; D gene unclear. V was shortened by 1 base and J by 6 bases, with 4 bases between the two germline ends. Germline CDR1 reads SGHTA; CDR2 reads FQGNSA. The CDR3 runs 12 residues. The CDR3: CASSLDTNEQFF. DNA for the CDR3: TGTGCCAGCAGCTTAGACACCAATGAGCAGTTCTTC.

This clone occurred a few times. This rearrangement joins TRBV19 to TRBJ2-7, with 10 positions matching TRBD1. The germline gives CDR1 LNHDA, CDR2 SQIVND (reference sequence). CDR3 length: 14 residues. V gave up 5 bases and J gave up 2 bases; unmatched junction bases: 3. The chain's CDR3 is CASSPTGGTYEQYF. The CDR3 DNA sequence: TGTGCCAGTAGTCCGACAGGGGGCACCTACGAGCAGTACTTC.

This CDR3 reads CASSQSTGTEAFF. CDR3 DNA sequence: TGTGCCAGCAGCCAATCCACAGGGACTGAAGCTTTCTTT. The rearrangement joins TRBV14 to TRBJ1-1; TRBD1 is a possible D gene (6 bases). The germline V gene has CDR1 SGHDN and CDR2 FVKESK. V was trimmed by 2 bases and J by 5 bases, leaving 9 bases between them. CDR3 length equals 13 residues.

The sample holds a few counts of this clone. Other DNA sequences of this sample code for an identical CDR3. The chain joins TRBV4-3 to TRBJ2-6; D is unclear. Trimming stripped 0 bases from V and 0 bases from J, with 6 bases between. The CDR3 has 16 residues. Germline V gene lookup returns CDR1 LGHNA and CDR2 YSLEER. The CDR3 bases are TGCGCCAGCAGCCAAGAGACTGGCTCTGGGGCCAACGTCCTGACTTTC. This sequence encodes CASSQETGSGANVLTF.

This chain links TRBV19 with TRBJ2-3; D is unresolved. Germline values: CDR1 LNHDA, CDR2 SQIVND (reference sequence). With 4 bases removed from V and 1 base from J, the gap between germline ends came to 12 bases. This CDR3 contains 15 residues. The CDR3 loop is CASSNYASGTDTQYF. CDR3 coding DNA: TGTGCCAGTAGTAATTATGCCAGTGGCACAGATACGCAGTATTTT.

The CDR3 DNA is TGCGCCAGCAGCCAAGTTCAGGGCAATAATTCACCCCTCCACTTT. This encodes CASSQVQGNNSPLHF. The chain has TRBV4-1 and TRBJ1-6, with D possibly TRBD1 on 5 matching bases. This CDR3 spans 15 amino acids. CDR1 is MGHRA, CDR2 YSYEKL, per germline. The germline V and J ends were trimmed by 1 base and 5 bases, with 9 bases remaining between them.

The chain has TRBV30 and TRBJ1-3; TRBD1 agrees at 11 bases. After removal of 7 bases from V and 4 bases from J, the junction contained 3 bases not matched to a gene. Germline assignment: CDR1 GTSNPN and CDR2 SVGIG (reference sequence). CDR3 length: 13 residues. The CDR3 DNA sequence: TGTGCCTCCGGGACAGGGGGAGGAAACACCATATATTTT. It translates to CASGTGGGNTIYF.

This clone was seen just once. This sequence joins TRBV29-1 and TRBJ2-5; 7 bases line up with TRBD2. The CDR3 covers 15 residues. Per the germline V gene, CDR1 is SQVTM and CDR2 is ANQGSEA. After removal of 4 bases from V and 1 base from J, the junction contained 9 bases not matched to a gene. The CDR3 reads CSVGRWGGVQETQYF. CDR3 sequence (DNA): TGCAGCGTTGGACGTTGGGGGGGGGTCCAAGAGACCCAGTACTTC. Looking up the rest from reference TRBV29-1 and TRBJ2-5 gives the full variable domain: SAVISQKPSRDICQRGTSLTIQCQVDSQVTMMFWYRQQPGQSLTLIATANQGSEATYESGFVIDKFPISRPNLTFSTLTVSNMSPEDSSIYLCSVGRWGGVQETQYFGPGTRLLVL.

This clone appeared a single time. The rearrangement links TRBV7-3 to TRBJ1-1; D unresolved. The CDR3 runs 13 residues. V dropped 5 bases and J dropped 1 base, with 8 bases sitting between them. Germline lookup yields CDR1 SGHTA and CDR2 FQGTGA. Written as DNA, the CDR3 is TGTGCCAGCAGCCGAACAAGGAACACTGAAGCTTTCTTT. Amino acids: CASSRTRNTEAFF.

The chain recombines TRBV19 with TRBJ2-1; TRBD1 agrees at 9 bases. Germline V lookup: CDR1 LNHDA, CDR2 SQIVND (reference sequence). The CDR3 covers 14 residues. Trimming took 8 bases from V and 5 from J; bases not matched to a gene: 7. The CDR3 DNA reads as TGTGCCAGTCGGCCGGGGACAGGGCACAATGAGCAGTTCTTC. Protein: CASRPGTGHNEQFF.

CDR3 in DNA: TGTGCCAGCAGCCGCGGGGGGGCGGGGCAAGAGACCCAGTACTTC. It yields the protein CASSRGGAGQETQYF. The rearrangement links TRBV14 to TRBJ2-5; TRBD2 agrees at 9 bases. Germline V lookup: CDR1 SGHDN, CDR2 FVKESK. This CDR3 has 15 residues. V lost 4 bases and J lost 2; bases outside the gene matches: 5. The whole variable domain, filled in from reference TRBV14 and TRBJ2-5, reads EAGVTQFPSHSVIEKGQTVTLRCDPISGHDNLYWYRRVMGKEIKFLLHFVKESKQDESGMPNNRFLAERTGGTYSTLKVQPAELEDSGVYFCASSRGGAGQETQYFGPGTRLLVL.